This T cell receptor (beta chain) was documented in a study of CXCR3-negative and CXCR3-positive naive CD8 T cells. Study conclusions and caveats: Both naive subsets had comparably high diversity; memory CD8+ cells much lower. CXCR3 expression dropped partially after cryopreservation, and most assays relied on fresh PBMCs.

About this clonotype: No antigen is known for it.

It was by 5' RACE with UMI labels that the TRB cDNA libraries were prepared. Each CDR3 protein gets one entry in TCRdb, which reprocessed the 5' RACE reads and gives no DNA. The record lists approximately 45,000 distinct CDR3 sequences, of which the ten most abundant hold roughly 14%. Germline assignment: CDR1 DFQATT and CDR2 SNEGSKA (reference sequence). This CDR3 has 14 amino acids. The chain is built from TRBV20-1 and TRBJ1-1. The sequence was collected from a human donor in good health. Some clones in this sample may be carry-over from other donors' samples. The sequenced sample was memory CD8+ T cells from blood. This CDR3 is CSARDLRVHTEAFF.